These 5 T cell receptor beta chains came from one sample sequenced in a study of T cell repertoires in cytomegalovirus infection. In TCRdb, the reads were re-called with MiXCR into one record per CDR3 protein. The sample holds fewer than 1,000,000 distinct CDR3 sequences, about a third seen once. The antigens for these receptors are not known. The sample in question was cultured CD8+ T cells from PBMCs, obtained from culture after CMV antigen stimulation. Receptor source: a human donor in good health (CMV status not recorded). Some clones in this sample may be carry-over from other donors' samples.

This clonotype was observed a handful of times. The chain combines TRBV2 with TRBJ2-3; D uncertain. Germline V CDR1 and CDR2: SNHLY, FYNNEI. V was cut by 7 bases and J by 2 bases, with 10 bases left in between. The CDR3 covers 13 residues. CDR3 sequence reads: CASKAQATDTQYF. CDR3 DNA: TGTGCCAGCAAGGCCCAGGCCACAGATACGCAGTATTTT.

This clonotype showed up just a few times. CDR3: CASRSRTGGGENIQYF. In DNA form, the CDR3 reads TGTGCCAGCAGGTCCCGGACAGGGGGAGGCGAAAACATTCAGTACTTC. The rearrangement uses TRBV12-3 or TRBV12-4 and TRBJ2-4; 10 nucleotides line up with TRBD1. V was clipped by 6 bases and J by 5 bases; unmatched bases: 10. The CDR3 totals 16 residues.

The chain combines TRBV7-1 with TRBJ2-7; no clear D gene. TRBV7-1 is annotated as an ORF whose role is uncertain. Deletions cut 5 bases from V and 2 bases from J, with 13 bases between. The CDR3 is 14 amino acids. The CDR3 loop reads CASSPVSRPYEQYF. The CDR3 DNA is TGTGCCAGCAGCCCTGTGAGCCGTCCCTACGAGCAGTACTTC.

In the case of this clonotype: A much larger clone sits a single nucleotide away, making a read error possible. The chain employs TRBV6-1 and TRBJ2-3; TRBD1 is a possible D gene (5 bases). There are 13 residues in the CDR3. V was pared by 8 bases and J by 2 bases, with 11 bases between. Per the germline V gene, CDR1 is MNHNS and CDR2 is SASEGT. CDR3 residues: CASDSVFTDTQYF. CDR3 in DNA: TGTGCCAGCGACAGTGTTTTCACAGATACGCAGTATTTT.

This clonotype was detected a few times. The chain combines TRBV28 with TRBJ2-7, with TRBD1 matching 8 bases. V shed 3 bases and J 5 bases; nucleotides not matched to a gene: 18. The CDR3 has 18 residues. Germline loops: CDR1 MDHEN, CDR2 SYDVKM. For the CDR3, the DNA is TGTGCCAGCAGTTTGGGGCCTCGAGGGCAGGGGGCATTGAACGAGCAGTACGTC. It yields the protein CASSLGPRGQGALNEQYV.